A single sample gave rise to the 20 T cell receptor beta chains below, sequenced in a study of cytomegalovirus exposure and HLA in healthy donors. Researchers ran the PCR with 60 Vbeta and 13 Jbeta primers. TCRdb's table, derived via immunoSEQ multiplex PCR, lists solely in-frame clones and lacks some. This table holds 180,000 or so clones, around 77% found once. The sequenced sample was PBMCs. These receptors were collected from a woman in her 30s in good health and CMV-seronegative.

This chain uses TRBV7-2 with TRBJ2-1; possibly TRBD1 for D (5 bases). Per germline, CDR1 SGHTA and CDR2 FQGNSA. The CDR3 totals 16 residues. Trimming pared 0 bases from V and 2 bases from J, leaving 11 bases between. The CDR3 loop reads CASSLAPTATYNEQFF. The CDR3 coding sequence is TGTGCCAGCAGCTTAGCGCCGACAGCCACCTACAATGAGCAGTTCTTC.

V is TRBV6-5 and J is TRBJ2-3; D might be TRBD2 (5 bases). The germline CDR1 and CDR2 sequences are MNHEY and SVGAGI. This CDR3 is 15 amino acids long. Trimming took 5 bases from V and 2 from J, leaving 14 bases between them. Written as DNA, the CDR3 is TGTGCCAGCAGTCGACGAGCGGCAACCACAGATACGCAGTATTTT. This translates into CASSRRAATTDTQYF.

This clone turned up a few times. The V call is TRBV4-3, the J call TRBJ1-1; D is perhaps TRBD1 (6 bases). Per germline, CDR1 LGHNA and CDR2 YSLEER. The V gene lost 1 base and the J gene lost 4 bases, with 13 bases spanning the gap. CDR3 length: 15 amino acids. The CDR3 DNA reads TGCGCCAGCAGCCAAGGACCAGGGGCGGCCACTGAAGCTTTCTTT. Translation: CASSQGPGAATEAFF.

A few counts support this clone. The chain has TRBV9 and TRBJ2-2; TRBD1 matches at 7 bases. The CDR3 loop spans 14 amino acids. Losses at the gene ends were 8 bases for V and 1 base for J; bases not matched to a gene: 5. Germline V gene sequence: CDR1 SGDLS, CDR2 YYNGEE. CDR3 in DNA: TGTGCCAGTACGGACAGGATGAACACCGGGGAGCTGTTTTTT. Its protein product is CASTDRMNTGELFF.

The V and J genes are TRBV6-1 and TRBJ2-1; a weak D match, TRBD2 (6 bases). The CDR3 totals 15 residues. Deletions cut 5 bases from V and 2 bases from J, with 13 bases between. From germline, CDR1 is MNHNS and CDR2 SASEGT. Written as DNA, the CDR3 is TGTGCCAGCAGTTTGTCCCGGGGGACCTACAATGAGCAGTTCTTC. As protein: CASSLSRGTYNEQFF.

J is TRBJ2-7 and V is TRBV7-6; 7 bases match TRBD1. CDR3 length: 13 amino acids. Trimming at V came to 1 base and at J to 7 bases, leaving 4 bases not matched to a gene. Per germline, CDR1 SGHVS and CDR2 FNYEAQ. The DNA of the CDR3 is TGTGCCAGCAGCTTAGAGACAGGGCGGGAGCAGTACTTC. Translated: CASSLETGREQYF.

The CDR3 protein is CASSQGDSNTDTQYF. CDR3 coding DNA: TGTGCCAGCAGCCAAGGTGACAGTAACACAGATACGCAGTATTTT. The V gene is TRBV4-2, the J gene TRBJ2-3, with a tentative D call TRBD1 (5 bases). Germline values: CDR1 LGHNA, CDR2 YNFKEQ. V lost 1 base and J 2 bases, leaving 10 bases between the germline ends. The CDR3 length is 15 residues.

The rearrangement links TRBV10-1 to TRBJ2-2, with D possibly being TRBD2 (6 bases). V was pared by 5 bases and J by 5 bases, with 6 bases between. The CDR3 is 12 amino acids. Germline V gene lookup returns CDR1 WNHNN and CDR2 SYGVQD (reference sequence). CDR3 in DNA: TGCGCCAGCAGTCGGGGGACCGGGGAGCTGTTTTTT. Amino acids: CASSRGTGELFF.

As for this clone: In this CDR3 the conserved last residue, phenylalanine or tryptophan, is missing, so a read error is likely. The DNA is omitted, as the CDR3 cannot be located on it reliably, and the CDR3 follows TCRdb's listing. The chain links TRBV7-2 to TRBJ1-2; TRBD1 was called by the table and not checked on the DNA. Germline V CDR1 and CDR2: SGHTA, FQGNSA. The CDR3 extends over 14 residues, inclusive of both ends. Here the CDR3 reads CASSSSSPWDNKEI.

The rearrangement links TRBV5-6 to TRBJ2-7; D might be TRBD1 (5 bases). The germline CDR1 and CDR2 sequences are SGHDT and YYEEEE. V was shortened by 0 bases and J by 5 bases, with 9 bases between the two germline ends. The CDR3 extends over 13 amino acids. Written as DNA, the CDR3 is TGTGCCAGCAGCTTGGCAGGGATCGACGAGCAGTACTTC. Translated, it gives CASSLAGIDEQYF.

This clone was found a few times. CDR3 DNA sequence: TGTGCCAGCAGCTTAGCGCTTACCGGGGGAGCGGTTAATGAGCAGTTCTTC. Translating gives CASSLALTGGAVNEQFF. This chain uses TRBV7-6 with TRBJ2-1, with D possibly being TRBD2 (6 bases). From germline, CDR1 is SGHVS and CDR2 FNYEAQ. Trimming left V 0 bases short and J 7 bases short, with 19 bases between. This CDR3 comprises 17 residues.

This clone was seen a few times. J is TRBJ2-7 and V is TRBV5-6, with D possibly TRBD1 on 6 matching bases. The V and J ends lost 4 bases and 2 bases respectively, with 7 bases between them. Germline assignment: CDR1 SGHDT and CDR2 YYEEEE. The CDR3 is 12 residues long. The CDR3 sequence: CASSQGTYEQYF. Here the CDR3 DNA reads TGTGCCAGCAGCCAGGGGACCTACGAGCAGTACTTC. The complete variable domain, with remaining parts taken from reference TRBV5-6 and TRBJ2-7, reads DAGVTQSPTHLIKTRGQQVTLRCSPKSGHDTVSWYQQALGQGPQFIFQYYEEEERQRGNFPDRFSGHQFPNYSSELNVNALLLGDSALYLCASSQGTYEQYFGPGTRLTVT.

The chain combines TRBV18 with TRBJ2-5; maybe TRBD2 (6 bases). The V end was cut by 3 bases, the J end by 5 bases, with 13 bases between. Germline V gene data show CDR1 as KGHSH and CDR2 as LQKENI. This CDR3 spans 14 amino acids. In nucleotides, the CDR3 is TGTGCCAGCTCACCTCAGTCGGGGGAGGAGACCCAGTACTTC. This codes for CASSPQSGEETQYF.

This chain uses TRBV6-1 with TRBJ1-1, with 9 bases that match TRBD1. This CDR3 is 15 amino acids long. Trimming removed 5 bases from V and 3 bases from J; junction bases left unmatched: 7. The germline V gene has CDR1 MNHNS and CDR2 SASEGT. CDR3 loop: CASSLIQGAYTEAFF. For the CDR3, the DNA is TGTGCCAGCAGTTTAATACAGGGGGCCTACACTGAAGCTTTCTTT.

The CDR3 region has the DNA TGTGCCTGGAGTTTAGACAGAACCTACGAGCAGTACTTC. Its protein product is CAWSLDRTYEQYF. This chain connects TRBV30 to TRBJ2-7, with D possibly matching TRBD1 (5 bases). V dropped 2 bases and J dropped 2 bases, with 10 bases sitting between them. This CDR3 comprises 13 residues. Germline CDR1 reads GTSNPN; CDR2 reads SVGIG (reference sequence).

The J gene is TRBJ2-7, the V gene TRBV5-1; the D gene is possibly TRBD2 (6 bases). In germline, CDR1 is SGHRS, CDR2 YFSETQ. The ends were cut back, 4 bases at V and 3 bases at J, with 17 bases in the middle. CDR3 length: 15 amino acids. The CDR3 region is CASSTSRETVYEQYF. CDR3 sequence (DNA): TGCGCCAGCAGCACCTCCCGGGAGACGGTCTACGAGCAGTACTTC.

The rearrangement uses TRBV9 and TRBJ1-5; D not resolved. V gave up 0 bases and J gave up 11 bases, with 12 bases separating them. The CDR3 has 13 amino acids. Per the germline V gene, CDR1 is SGDLS and CDR2 is YYNGEE. CDR3: CASSVAGEGTQHF. The CDR3 DNA follows: TGTGCCAGCAGCGTAGCCGGCGAGGGAACCCAGCATTTT.

This clone appeared once. V is TRBV10-3 and J is TRBJ1-1; no clear D gene. V gave up 2 bases and J gave up 8 bases, with 9 bases separating them. CDR3 size: 12 residues. Germline V lookup: CDR1 ENHRY, CDR2 SYGVKD. CDR3 residues: CAISENTDEAFF. The CDR3 DNA reads as TGTGCCATCAGTGAGAATACAGACGAAGCTTTCTTT.

This chain joins TRBV28 and TRBJ2-7; TRBD2 aligns across 12 bases. CDR1 is MDHEN, CDR2 SYDVKM, per germline. The length of the CDR3 is 14 residues. Losses at the gene ends were 10 bases for V and 3 bases for J; bases not matched to a gene: 7. This CDR3 reads CAISGTSGYYEQYF. The CDR3 DNA reads TGTGCCATCAGCGGGACTAGCGGGTACTACGAGCAGTACTTC.

The count of this clone is one. The V call is TRBV29-1, the J call TRBJ1-1; D gene unclear. The germline V and J ends were trimmed by 4 bases and 0 bases, with 9 bases remaining between them. Per the germline V gene, CDR1 is SQVTM and CDR2 is ANQGSEA. This CDR3 is 13 amino acids long. In DNA, the CDR3 is TGCAGCGTTGCGCAGGTTATGAACACTGAAGCTTTCTTT. It translates to CSVAQVMNTEAFF.